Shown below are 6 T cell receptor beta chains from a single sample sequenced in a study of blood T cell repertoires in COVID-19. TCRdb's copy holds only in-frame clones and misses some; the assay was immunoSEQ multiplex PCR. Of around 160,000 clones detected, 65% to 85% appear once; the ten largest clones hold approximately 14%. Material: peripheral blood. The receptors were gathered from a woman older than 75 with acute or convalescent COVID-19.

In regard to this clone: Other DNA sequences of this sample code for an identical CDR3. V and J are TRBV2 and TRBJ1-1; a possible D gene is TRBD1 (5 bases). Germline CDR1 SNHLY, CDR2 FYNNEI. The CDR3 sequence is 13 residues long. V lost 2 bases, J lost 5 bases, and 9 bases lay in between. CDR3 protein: CASSEQGWTEAFF. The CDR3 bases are TGTGCCAGCAGTGAACAGGGTTGGACTGAAGCTTTCTTT.

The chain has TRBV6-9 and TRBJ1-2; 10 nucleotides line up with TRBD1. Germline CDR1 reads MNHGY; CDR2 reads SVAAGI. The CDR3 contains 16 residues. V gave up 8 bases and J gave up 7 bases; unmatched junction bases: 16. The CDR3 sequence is CASDSLRDRGFSGYTF. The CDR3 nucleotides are TGTGCCAGCGACTCTCTACGGGACAGGGGCTTTTCTGGCTACACCTTC.

Written as DNA, the CDR3 is TGTGCCAGCAGCTTGGGTGGGGGGGCCAGACGTGAAGCTTTCTTT. Translating it yields CASSLGGGARREAFF. This chain uses TRBV5-6 with TRBJ1-1; D may be TRBD1 (6 bases). Deletions cut 0 bases from V and 7 bases from J, with 16 bases between. From germline, CDR1 is SGHDT and CDR2 YYEEEE. This CDR3 has 15 amino acids.

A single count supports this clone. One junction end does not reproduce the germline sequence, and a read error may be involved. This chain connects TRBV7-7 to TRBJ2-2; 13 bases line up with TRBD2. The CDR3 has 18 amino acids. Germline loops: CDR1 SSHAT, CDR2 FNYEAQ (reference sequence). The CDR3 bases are TGTGCTAGCAGCCCCCGGACTAGCGGGGGCCTACCCACCGGGGAGCTGTTTTTT. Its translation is CASSPRTSGGLPTGELFF.

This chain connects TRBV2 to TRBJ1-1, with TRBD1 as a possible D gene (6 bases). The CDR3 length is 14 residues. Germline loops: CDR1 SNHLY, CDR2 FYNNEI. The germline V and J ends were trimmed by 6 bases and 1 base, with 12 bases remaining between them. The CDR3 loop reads CASRPGDPNTEAFF. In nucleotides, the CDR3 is TGTGCCAGCAGGCCAGGGGATCCGAACACTGAAGCTTTCTTT.

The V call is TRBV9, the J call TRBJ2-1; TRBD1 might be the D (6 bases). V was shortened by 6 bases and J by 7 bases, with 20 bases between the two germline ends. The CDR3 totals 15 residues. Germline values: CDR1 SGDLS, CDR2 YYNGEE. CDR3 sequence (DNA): TGTGCCAGCACCATTGGGACACACGTTGTGAATGAGCAGTTCTTC. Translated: CASTIGTHVVNEQFF.